Presented here are 17 T cell receptor beta chains from one specimen sequenced in a study of T cell responses to AZD1222 COVID-19 vaccine. Assay: immunoSEQ multiplex PCR; the TCRdb copy retains only in-frame clones and omits some. The sample yields 100,000 or so clones, around 96% seen once. Here the sequenced sample was peripheral blood, taken on day 0 of AZD1222 vaccination. Receptor source: an adult in good health.

V usage is TRBV4-1 and J usage is TRBJ1-2; 10 bases are a match to TRBD1. The CDR3 runs to 14 residues. V shed 4 bases and J 3 bases; nucleotides not matched to a gene: 2. From germline, CDR1 is MGHRA and CDR2 YSYEKL. CDR3 residues: CASSLGQGDYGYTF. The CDR3 coding sequence is TGCGCCAGCAGCCTCGGACAGGGGGACTATGGCTACACCTTC.

V and J are TRBV28 and TRBJ2-3, with 9 bases identical to TRBD2. Germline V CDR1 and CDR2: MDHEN, SYDVKM. Trimming removed 6 bases from V and 6 bases from J; junction bases left unmatched: 7. The CDR3 has 14 amino acids. The CDR3 DNA reads TGTGCCAGCAGGGAAACCAGCGGGGGGGATACGCAGTATTTT. Residues: CASRETSGGDTQYF.

The CDR3 loop reads CASGLFGEKLFF. CDR3 nucleotide sequence: TGTGCCAGCGGGCTATTTGGGGAAAAACTGTTTTTT. V gene TRBV2 combines with J gene TRBJ1-4; no firm D call. V was trimmed by 8 bases and J by 8 bases, leaving 12 bases between them. The CDR3 is 12 residues long. The germline gives CDR1 SNHLY, CDR2 FYNNEI.

A single count supports this clone. This chain joins TRBV27 and TRBJ1-6; D remains unclear. There are 13 residues in the CDR3. Between the trimmed V and J ends, which lost 0 bases and 8 bases, there was a span of 5 bases. Germline V gene sequence: CDR1 MNHEY, CDR2 SMNVEV (reference sequence). In DNA, the CDR3 is TGTGCCAGCAGTTTATCGGCTCATTCACCCCTCCACTTT. Protein sequence: CASSLSAHSPLHF.

This chain links TRBV5-1 with TRBJ2-2; D unresolved. In germline, CDR1 is SGHRS, CDR2 YFSETQ. CDR3 size: 15 residues. Trimming left V 0 bases short and J 0 bases short, with 6 bases between. CDR3 amino acids: CASSLERTNTGELFF. The CDR3, as DNA: TGCGCCAGCAGCTTGGAAAGAACGAACACCGGGGAGCTGTTTTTT.

The rearrangement uses TRBV7-6 and TRBJ1-3, with D maybe TRBD1 (5 bases). Germline V gene sequence: CDR1 SGHVS, CDR2 FNYEAQ. Trimming stripped 3 bases from V and 4 bases from J, with 16 bases between. CDR3 length: 16 residues. CDR3 protein: CASSFPLPGLGNTIYF. CDR3 in DNA: TGTGCCAGCAGCTTTCCCTTACCGGGGCTCGGAAACACCATATATTTT.

The chain couples TRBV20-1 to TRBJ2-7; 8 nucleotides match TRBD1. CDR1 is DFQATT and CDR2 is SNEGSKA in the germline V gene (reference sequence). V was pared by 6 bases and J by 6 bases, with 4 bases of the junction left unmatched. The CDR3 has 11 amino acids. DNA of the CDR3: TGCAGTGCGGAGGACAGGGTCGAGCAGTACTTC. Its protein is CSAEDRVEQYF.

The chain combines TRBV6-6 with TRBJ2-7, with D maybe TRBD1 (6 bases). The germline V gene has CDR1 MNHNY and CDR2 SVGAGI (reference sequence). Trimming left V 8 bases short and J 2 bases short, with 16 bases between. The CDR3 loop spans 14 amino acids. This CDR3 is CASLRQDLTYEQYF. The CDR3 DNA sequence: TGTGCCAGCCTGAGACAGGACCTGACCTACGAGCAGTACTTC.

This rearrangement joins TRBV7-2 to TRBJ1-6; D is possibly TRBD1 (6 bases). The CDR3 consists of 16 residues. Trimming stripped 5 bases from V and 0 bases from J, with 11 bases between. The germline CDR1 and CDR2 sequences are SGHTA and FQGNSA. The CDR3 region is CASSQGGSSYNSPLHF. DNA of the CDR3: TGTGCCAGCAGCCAAGGGGGGAGCTCCTATAATTCACCCCTCCACTTT.

DNA of the CDR3: TGTGCCAGCAGCCAAGTCGTAGCGGGAGAGACAGGGGCTAGTTTGGAGCAAACCTTC. Protein product: CASSQVVAGETGASLEQTF. This sequence joins TRBV4-2 and TRBJ1-2; 8 bases align to TRBD1. Germline CDR1 reads LGHNA; CDR2 reads YNFKEQ. Germline trimming cut 1 base from V and 14 bases from J; bases unmatched to any gene: 27. The CDR3 runs to 19 residues.

The chain joins TRBV7-8 to TRBJ2-2; 10 bases map to TRBD2. This CDR3 contains 15 residues. J was trimmed by 6 bases and V by 4 bases; bases with no gene match: 5. Looked up from germline, CDR1 is SGHVS and CDR2 is FQNEAQ. CDR3 nucleotides: TGTGCCAGCAGCTCGGGACTAGCGACGGCCGGGGAGCTGTTTTTT. It yields the protein CASSSGLATAGELFF.

The chain uses TRBV4-3 and TRBJ1-1, with a weak D call TRBD1 (5 bases). Germline lookup yields CDR1 LGHNA and CDR2 YSLEER. Trimming removed 8 bases at V and 3 bases at J, with 19 bases between. This CDR3 spans 15 amino acids. The CDR3 region is CASAATGSGDTEAFF. DNA for the CDR3: TGCGCCAGCGCAGCCACGGGTTCGGGGGACACTGAAGCTTTCTTT.

The chain joins TRBV6-2 or TRBV6-3 to TRBJ1-1; 8 nucleotides align to TRBD1. The CDR3 has 13 residues. CDR1 MNHEY and CDR2 SVGEGT come from the germline V gene. Germline trimming cut 6 bases from V and 2 bases from J; bases unmatched to any gene: 2. CDR3 nucleotides: TGTGCCAGCAGCGGACAGGGTAACACTGAAGCTTTCTTT. The encoded protein is CASSGQGNTEAFF.

The chain employs TRBV2 and TRBJ1-4, with TRBD1 as a possible D gene (5 bases). The CDR3 totals 13 residues. The ends were cut back, 5 bases at V and 7 bases at J, with 11 bases in the middle. CDR1 is SNHLY, CDR2 FYNNEI, per germline. CDR3 region: CASSYGTVEKLFF. The CDR3 DNA sequence: TGTGCCAGCAGTTACGGGACGGTTGAAAAACTGTTTTTT.

The rearrangement joins TRBV11-1 to TRBJ1-3; no reliable D call. The ends were cut back, 5 bases at V and 0 bases at J, with 8 bases in the middle. This CDR3 spans 14 amino acids. Germline V lookup: CDR1 SGHAT, CDR2 FQDESV (reference sequence). The CDR3 region has the DNA TGTGCCAGCAGCCATGTTAACTCTGGAAACACCATATATTTT. Translated: CASSHVNSGNTIYF.

This chain links TRBV7-2 with TRBJ2-7, with D tentatively TRBD1 or TRBD2 (5 bases each). The germline V gene has CDR1 SGHTA and CDR2 FQGNSA. The CDR3 runs to 15 residues. The V end lost 6 bases, the J end lost 1 base, and 16 bases lay between the germline ends. CDR3 bases: TGTGCCAGCAGTCCTTCTTTTGGGGGTTCCTACGAGCAGTACTTC. It is translated as CASSPSFGGSYEQYF.

The rearrangement links TRBV15 to TRBJ1-1; D unclear. The CDR3 contains 13 residues. V was shortened by 6 bases and J by 1 base, with 9 bases between the two germline ends. The germline V gene encodes CDR1 LNHNV and CDR2 YYDKDF (reference sequence). CDR3 sequence: CATSVQWNTEAFF. The CDR3 DNA sequence: TGTGCCACCAGTGTCCAGTGGAACACTGAAGCTTTCTTT.